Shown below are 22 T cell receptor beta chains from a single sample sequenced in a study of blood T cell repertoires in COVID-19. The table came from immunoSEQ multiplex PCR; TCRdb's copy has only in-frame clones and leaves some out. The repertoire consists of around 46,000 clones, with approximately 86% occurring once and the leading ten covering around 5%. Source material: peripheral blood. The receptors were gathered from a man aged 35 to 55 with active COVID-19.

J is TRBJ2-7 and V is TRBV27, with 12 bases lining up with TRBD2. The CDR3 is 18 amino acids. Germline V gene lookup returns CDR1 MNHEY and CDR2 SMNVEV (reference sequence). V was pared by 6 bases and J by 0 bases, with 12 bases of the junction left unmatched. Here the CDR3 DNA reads TGTGCCAGCAGCCCCGGGACTAGCGGGTATATTTTCTCCTACGAGCAGTACTTC. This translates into CASSPGTSGYIFSYEQYF.

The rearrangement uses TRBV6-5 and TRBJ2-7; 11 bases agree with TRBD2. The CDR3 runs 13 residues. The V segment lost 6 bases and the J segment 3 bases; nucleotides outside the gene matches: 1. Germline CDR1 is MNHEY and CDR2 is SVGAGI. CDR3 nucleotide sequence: TGTGCCAGCAGAGGGACTAGCGGCTACGAGCAGTACTTC. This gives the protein CASRGTSGYEQYF.

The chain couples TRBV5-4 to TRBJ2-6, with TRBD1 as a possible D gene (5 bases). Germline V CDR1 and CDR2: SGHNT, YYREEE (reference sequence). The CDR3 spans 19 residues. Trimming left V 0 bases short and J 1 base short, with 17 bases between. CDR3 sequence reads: CASSLARVQGKSGANVLTF. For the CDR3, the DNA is TGTGCCAGCAGCTTGGCCAGAGTGCAGGGAAAGTCTGGGGCCAACGTCCTGACTTTC.

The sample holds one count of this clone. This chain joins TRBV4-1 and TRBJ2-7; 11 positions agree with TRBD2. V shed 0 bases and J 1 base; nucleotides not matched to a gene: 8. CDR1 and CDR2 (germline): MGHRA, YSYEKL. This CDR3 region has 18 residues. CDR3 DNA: TGCGCCAGCAGCCAAGAGCGAACTAGCGGGAGCCGGTCCTACGAGCAGTACTTC. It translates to CASSQERTSGSRSYEQYF.

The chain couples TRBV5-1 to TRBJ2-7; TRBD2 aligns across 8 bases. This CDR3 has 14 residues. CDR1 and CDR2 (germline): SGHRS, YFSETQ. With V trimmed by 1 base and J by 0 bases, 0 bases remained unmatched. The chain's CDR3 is CASSLTSGSYEQYF. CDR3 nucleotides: TGCGCCAGCAGCTTGACTAGCGGCTCCTACGAGCAGTACTTC.

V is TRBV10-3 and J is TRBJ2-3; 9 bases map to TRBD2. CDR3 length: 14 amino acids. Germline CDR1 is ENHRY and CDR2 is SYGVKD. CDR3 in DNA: TGTGCGGTGGGGGCGGGAGGGCCCACAGATACGCAGTATTTT. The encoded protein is CAVGAGGPTDTQYF.

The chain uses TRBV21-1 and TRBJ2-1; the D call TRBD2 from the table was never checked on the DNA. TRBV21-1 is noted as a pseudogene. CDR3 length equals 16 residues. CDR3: CASSNQAGVEWGEQFF. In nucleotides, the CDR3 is TGTGCCAGCAGCAACCAAGCGGGAGTGGAATGGGGAGAGCAGTTCTTC.

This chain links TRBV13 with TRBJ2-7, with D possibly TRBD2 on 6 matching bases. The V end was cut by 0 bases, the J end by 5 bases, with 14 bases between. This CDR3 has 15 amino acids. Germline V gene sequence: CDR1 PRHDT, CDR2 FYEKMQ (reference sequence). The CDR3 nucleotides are TGTGCCAGCAGCTTAGGATCGCGGGGAGCCCACGAGCAGTACTTC. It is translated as CASSLGSRGAHEQYF. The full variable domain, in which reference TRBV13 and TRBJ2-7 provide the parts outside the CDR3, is AAGVIQSPRHLIKEKRETATLKCYPIPRHDTVYWYQQGPGQDPQFLISFYEKMQSDKGSIPDRFSAQQFSDYHSELNMSSLELGDSALYFCASSLGSRGAHEQYFGPGTRLTVT.

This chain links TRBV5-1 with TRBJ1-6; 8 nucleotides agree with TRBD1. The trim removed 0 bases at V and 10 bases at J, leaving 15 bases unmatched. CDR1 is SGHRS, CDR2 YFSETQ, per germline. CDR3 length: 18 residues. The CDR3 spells CASSLASKRTGSNSPLHF. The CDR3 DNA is TGCGCCAGCAGCTTGGCCAGCAAAAGGACAGGGAGCAACTCACCCCTCCACTTT.

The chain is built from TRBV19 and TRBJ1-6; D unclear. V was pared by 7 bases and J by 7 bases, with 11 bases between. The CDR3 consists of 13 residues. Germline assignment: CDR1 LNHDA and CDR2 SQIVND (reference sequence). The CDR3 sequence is CASTPHQNSPLHF. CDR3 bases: TGTGCCAGTACCCCCCACCAGAATTCACCCCTCCACTTT.

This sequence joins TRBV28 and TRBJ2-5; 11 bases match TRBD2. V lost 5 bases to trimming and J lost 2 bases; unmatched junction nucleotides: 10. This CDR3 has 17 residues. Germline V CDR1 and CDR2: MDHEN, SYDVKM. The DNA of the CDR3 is TGTGCCAGCAGTATAGCGGGAGGGGAACCTAGGCAAGAGACCCAGTACTTC. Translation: CASSIAGGEPRQETQYF. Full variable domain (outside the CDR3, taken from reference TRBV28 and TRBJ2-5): DVKVTQSSRYLVKRTGEKVFLECVQDMDHENMFWYRQDPGLGLRLIYFSYDVKMKEKGDIPEGYSVSREKKERFSLILESASTNQTSMYLCASSIAGGEPRQETQYFGPGTRLLVL.

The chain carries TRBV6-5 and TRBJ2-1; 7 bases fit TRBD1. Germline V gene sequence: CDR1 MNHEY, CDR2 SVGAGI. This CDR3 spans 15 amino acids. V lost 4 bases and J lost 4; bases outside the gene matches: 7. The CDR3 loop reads CASSSWDSPYNEQFF. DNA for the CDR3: TGTGCCAGCAGTTCCTGGGACAGTCCGTACAATGAGCAGTTCTTC.

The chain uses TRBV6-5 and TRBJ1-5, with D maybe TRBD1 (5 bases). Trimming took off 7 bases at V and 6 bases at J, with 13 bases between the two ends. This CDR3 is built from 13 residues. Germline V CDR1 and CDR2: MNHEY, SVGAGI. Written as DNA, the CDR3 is TGTGCCAGCATCAATAGGGGATCTCAGCCCCAGCATTTT. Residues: CASINRGSQPQHF.

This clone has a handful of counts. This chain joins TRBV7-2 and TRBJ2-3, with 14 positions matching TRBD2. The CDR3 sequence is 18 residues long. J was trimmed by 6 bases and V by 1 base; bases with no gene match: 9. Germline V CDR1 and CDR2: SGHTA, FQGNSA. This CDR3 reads CASSLVSTSGRAGDTQYF. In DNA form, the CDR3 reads TGTGCCAGCAGCTTAGTGTCGACTAGCGGGAGGGCCGGCGATACGCAGTATTTT.

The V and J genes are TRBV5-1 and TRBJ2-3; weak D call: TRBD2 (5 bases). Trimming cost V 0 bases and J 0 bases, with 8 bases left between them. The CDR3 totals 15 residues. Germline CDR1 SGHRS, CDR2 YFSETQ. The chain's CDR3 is CASSLDGESTDTQYF. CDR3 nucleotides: TGCGCCAGCAGCTTGGACGGGGAGAGCACAGATACGCAGTATTTT.

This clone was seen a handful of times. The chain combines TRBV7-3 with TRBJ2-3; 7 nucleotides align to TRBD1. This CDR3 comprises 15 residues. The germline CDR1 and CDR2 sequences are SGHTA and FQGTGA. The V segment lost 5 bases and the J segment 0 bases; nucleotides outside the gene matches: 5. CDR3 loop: CASSPWDSSTDTQYF. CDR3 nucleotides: TGTGCCAGCAGCCCGTGGGACAGTAGCACAGATACGCAGTATTTT.

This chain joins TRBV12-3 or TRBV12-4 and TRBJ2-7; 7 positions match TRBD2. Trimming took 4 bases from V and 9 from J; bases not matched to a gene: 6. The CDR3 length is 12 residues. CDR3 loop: CASSSLAGVQYF. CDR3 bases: TGTGCCAGCAGTTCCTTGGCGGGAGTGCAGTACTTC.

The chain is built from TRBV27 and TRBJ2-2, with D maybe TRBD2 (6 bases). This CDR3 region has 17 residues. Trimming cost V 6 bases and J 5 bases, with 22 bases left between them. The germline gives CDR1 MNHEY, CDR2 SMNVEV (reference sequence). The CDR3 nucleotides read TGTGCCAGCAGCTACTTCGCACCGGGAGATGGGACCGGGGAGCTGTTTTTT. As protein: CASSYFAPGDGTGELFF.

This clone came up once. DNA for the CDR3: TGTGCCAGCAGTACACGACAGGAAAGGAGCTATGGCTACACCTTC. Translated, it gives CASSTRQERSYGYTF. The V call is TRBV27, the J call TRBJ1-2; possibly TRBD1 for D (6 bases). The germline CDR1 and CDR2 sequences are MNHEY and SMNVEV (reference sequence). This CDR3 is built from 15 residues. Trimming took 5 bases from V and 4 from J, leaving 17 bases between them.

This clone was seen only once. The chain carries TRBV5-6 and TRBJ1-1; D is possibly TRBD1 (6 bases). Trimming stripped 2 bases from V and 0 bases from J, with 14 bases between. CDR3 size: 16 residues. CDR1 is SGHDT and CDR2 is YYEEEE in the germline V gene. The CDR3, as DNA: TGTGCCAGCAGCTTCGGCAGGGGTCGTCTGAACACTGAAGCTTTCTTT. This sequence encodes CASSFGRGRLNTEAFF. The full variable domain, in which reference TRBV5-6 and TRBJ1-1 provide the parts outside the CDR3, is DAGVTQSPTHLIKTRGQQVTLRCSPKSGHDTVSWYQQALGQGPQFIFQYYEEEERQRGNFPDRFSGHQFPNYSSELNVNALLLGDSALYLCASSFGRGRLNTEAFFGQGTRLTVV.

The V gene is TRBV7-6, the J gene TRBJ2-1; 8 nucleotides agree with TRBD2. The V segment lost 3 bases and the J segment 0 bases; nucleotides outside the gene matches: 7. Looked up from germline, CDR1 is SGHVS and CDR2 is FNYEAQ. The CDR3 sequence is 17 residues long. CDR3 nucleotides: TGTGCCAGCAGCTTTCAAATAGCGGGAAGCTCCTACAATGAGCAGTTCTTC. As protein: CASSFQIAGSSYNEQFF.

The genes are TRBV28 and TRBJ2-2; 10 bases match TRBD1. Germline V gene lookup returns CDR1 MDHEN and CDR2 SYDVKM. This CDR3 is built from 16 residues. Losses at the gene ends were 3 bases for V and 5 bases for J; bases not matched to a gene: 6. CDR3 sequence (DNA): TGTGCCAGCAGTTTGTGGACAGGGGGAGGGACCGGGGAGCTGTTTTTT. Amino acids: CASSLWTGGGTGELFF.